Listed here are 14 T cell receptor beta chains from one sample, sequenced in a study of vaccination and CD4 T cells after COVID-19. Time point given: late sampling 161 to 241 days after vaccination in three convalescent patients. Sample treatment: 10-day PBMC culture with coronavirus spike peptide pools or control peptides (ViraFEST assay). These receptors lack a known antigen. Researchers used the Oncomine TCR Beta short-read assay to sequence DNA from cultured CD4+ T cells. TCRdb itself ran the PCR reads through MiXCR, one entry per CDR3 protein. This sample has around 23,000 distinct CDR3 sequences, with about 30% found just once. The sequencing used CD4+ T cells from blood, cultured in vitro, collected about 7 months after SARS-CoV-2 vaccination. The receptors were gathered from a human donor who had recovered from COVID-19.

Only a few counts were recorded for this clonotype. This rearrangement joins TRBV7-7 to TRBJ2-3, with a possible D match to TRBD2 (6 bases). CDR1 is SSHAT, CDR2 FNYEAQ, per germline (reference sequence). This CDR3 contains 12 residues. The CDR3 DNA reads TGTGCTGTCGGAGCGGGCGCAGATACGCAGTATTTT. Translating it yields CAVGAGADTQYF.

This clonotype has just one count. The chain couples TRBV7-2 to TRBJ2-7, with 10 bases lining up with TRBD2. Germline V gene lookup returns CDR1 SGHTA and CDR2 FQGNSA. The CDR3 loop spans 14 amino acids. J gave up 2 bases and V 4 bases, and 2 bases lay outside the gene matches. CDR3 sequence: CASSWTSGTYEQYF. The DNA for the CDR3 is TGTGCCAGCAGCTGGACTAGCGGAACCTACGAGCAGTACTTC.

The genes are TRBV5-4 and TRBJ2-7, with D unclear. The CDR3 runs to 13 residues. CDR1 SGHNT and CDR2 YYREEE come from the germline V gene (reference sequence). The ends were cut back, 4 bases at V and 2 bases at J, with 10 bases in the middle. The CDR3 DNA is TGTGCCAGCAGCATCGACGGTACCTACGAGCAGTACTTC. This translates into CASSIDGTYEQYF.

The chain has TRBV6-2 or TRBV6-3 and TRBJ2-3; 8 positions agree with TRBD2. Germline V CDR1 and CDR2: MNHEY, SVGEGT. There are 13 residues in the CDR3. After removal of 8 bases from V and 6 bases from J, the junction contained 7 bases not matched to a gene. This CDR3 reads CASRPGGPDTQYF. The DNA for the CDR3 is TGTGCCAGCCGTCCGGGGGGGCCCGATACGCAGTATTTT.

This sequence joins TRBV20-1 and TRBJ1-1, with TRBD1 matching 9 bases. The CDR3 spans 15 residues. The V segment lost 1 base and the J segment 8 bases; nucleotides outside the gene matches: 11. Per germline, CDR1 DFQATT and CDR2 SNEGSKA (reference sequence). The CDR3 nucleotides read TGCAGTGCTAGAGCCACGCCACAGGGGGCCGCCGAAGCTTTCTTT. It yields the protein CSARATPQGAAEAFF.

The V and J genes are TRBV24-1 and TRBJ2-1, with 8 positions matching TRBD2. Germline loops: CDR1 KGHDR, CDR2 SFDVKD. V dropped 5 bases and J dropped 7; count of bases not matched to a gene: 9. There are 15 residues in the CDR3. In DNA form, the CDR3 reads TGTGCCACCAGTGGTAGGAGCGGGAGTATGAATGAGCAGTTCTTC. It encodes CATSGRSGSMNEQFF.

This clonotype is medium-sized in the sample. The CDR3 DNA follows: TGTGCCAGCAGTTGGGGGACTAGCGGGAGGAATGAGCAGTTCTTC. It codes for CASSWGTSGRNEQFF. V usage is TRBV6-5 and J usage is TRBJ2-1, with 15 nucleotides matching TRBD2. Losses at the gene ends were 4 bases for V and 7 bases for J; bases not matched to a gene: 2. CDR1 and CDR2 (germline): MNHEY, SVGAGI. The CDR3 extends over 15 amino acids.

This clonotype was seen a handful of times. The junction shows a germline mismatch at one end, possibly a read error. This rearrangement joins TRBV7-3 to TRBJ2-1; 11 bases are shared with TRBD1. CDR3 length: 15 residues. In germline, CDR1 is SGHTA, CDR2 FQGTGA. The CDR3 DNA is TGTGCCAGCCGCTTAGGGACAGGGGGTGGCGGTGAGCAGTTCTTC. It translates to CASRLGTGGGGEQFF.

The chain uses TRBV5-1 and TRBJ1-6, with D hard to call. The CDR3 extends over 13 amino acids. Trimming took off 5 bases at V and 8 bases at J, with 11 bases between the two ends. Germline assignment: CDR1 SGHRS and CDR2 YFSETQ. DNA for the CDR3: TGCGCCAGCAGGGCCCTTGGGGATTCACCCCTCCACTTT. Its translation: CASRALGDSPLHF.

This chain connects TRBV4-1 to TRBJ1-2; 9 nucleotides align to TRBD1. The CDR3 runs 15 residues. Germline V gene data show CDR1 as MGHRA and CDR2 as YSYEKL. J lost 5 bases, V lost 0 bases, and 4 bases had no gene match. This CDR3 reads CASSQDGQGRYGYTF. CDR3 DNA: TGCGCCAGCAGCCAAGACGGACAGGGGAGATATGGCTACACCTTC.

The V gene is TRBV18, the J gene TRBJ1-1, with no clear D. This CDR3 is built from 14 residues. Germline V gene lookup returns CDR1 KGHSH and CDR2 LQKENI. The V end was cut by 3 bases, the J end by 1 base, with 9 bases between. Here the CDR3 DNA reads TGTGCCAGCTCACCGACCGCTGGGAACACTGAAGCTTTCTTT. Residues: CASSPTAGNTEAFF. The variable domain in full, completed from reference TRBV18 and TRBJ1-1, reads NAGVMQNPRHLVRRRGQEARLRCSPMKGHSHVYWYRQLPEEGLKFMVYLQKENIIDESGMPKERFSAEFPKEGPSILRIQQVVRGDSAAYFCASSPTAGNTEAFFGQGTRLTVV.

The V gene is TRBV20-1, the J gene TRBJ1-1; D gene uncertain. The ends were cut back, 3 bases at V and 1 base at J, with 15 bases in the middle. This CDR3 is built from 15 residues. Germline CDR1 and CDR2: DFQATT and SNEGSKA (reference sequence). In nucleotides, the CDR3 is TGCAGTGCTAGTAGCAGTTGGGGTGGGAACACTGAAGCTTTCTTT. Protein: CSASSSWGGNTEAFF.

This clonotype was picked up a small number of times. The rearrangement uses TRBV18 and TRBJ1-6, with a weak D call TRBD1 (6 bases). Per the germline V gene, CDR1 is KGHSH and CDR2 is LQKENI. V lost 3 bases and J lost 10, with 13 bases in between. The CDR3 is 14 residues long. For the CDR3, the DNA is TGTGCCAGCTCACCGGAGGCCCAGGGGTCACCCCTCCACTTT. This encodes CASSPEAQGSPLHF.

A few counts support this clonotype. The V gene is TRBV28, the J gene TRBJ2-7; D ambiguous. This CDR3 has 12 amino acids. Per germline, CDR1 MDHEN and CDR2 SYDVKM. V was clipped by 2 bases and J by 5 bases, with 7 bases between them. The CDR3 sequence is CASSLLTHEQYF. DNA of the CDR3: TGTGCCAGCAGTTTACTGACCCACGAGCAGTACTTC.